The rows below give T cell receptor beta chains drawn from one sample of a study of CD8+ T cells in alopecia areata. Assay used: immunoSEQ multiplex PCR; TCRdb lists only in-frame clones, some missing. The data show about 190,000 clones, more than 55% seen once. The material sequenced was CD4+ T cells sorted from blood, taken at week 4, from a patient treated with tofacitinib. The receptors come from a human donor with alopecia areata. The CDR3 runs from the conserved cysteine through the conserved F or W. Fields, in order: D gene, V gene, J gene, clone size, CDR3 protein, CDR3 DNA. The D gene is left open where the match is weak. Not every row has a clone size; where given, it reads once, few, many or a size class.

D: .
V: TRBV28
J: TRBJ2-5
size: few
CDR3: CASSSLEGQETQYF
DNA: TGTGCCAGCAGTTCCTTAGAGGGCCAAGAGACCCAGTACTTC

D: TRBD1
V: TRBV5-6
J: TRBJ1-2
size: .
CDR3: CASSFGTESYGYTF
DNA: TGTGCCAGCAGCTTCGGGACAGAGAGCTATGGCTACACCTTC

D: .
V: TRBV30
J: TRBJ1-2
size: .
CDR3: CAWVFNYGYTF
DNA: TGTGCCTGGGTTTTTAACTATGGCTACACCTTC

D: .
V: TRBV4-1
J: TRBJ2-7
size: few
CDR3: CASSPPLVAHEQYF
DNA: TGCGCCAGCAGCCCGCCGCTAGTCGCCCACGAGCAGTACTTC

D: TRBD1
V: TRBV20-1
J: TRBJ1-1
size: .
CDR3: CSAIGTGAFF
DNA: TGCAGTGCCATAGGGACAGGAGCTTTCTTT

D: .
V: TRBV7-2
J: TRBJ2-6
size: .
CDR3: CASSYDTTGANVLTF
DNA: TGTGCCAGCAGCTATGACACGACTGGGGCCAACGTCCTGACTTTC

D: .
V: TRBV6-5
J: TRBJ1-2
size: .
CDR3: CASSYSGPYYGYTF
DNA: TGTGCCAGCAGTTACTCGGGACCCTACTATGGCTACACCTTC

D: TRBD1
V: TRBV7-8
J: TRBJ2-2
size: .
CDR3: CASTNRGTTGELFF
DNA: TGTGCCAGCACCAACAGGGGGACCACCGGGGAGCTGTTTTTT

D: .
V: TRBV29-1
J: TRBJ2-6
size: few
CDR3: CSVEFSGANVLTF
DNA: TGCAGCGTTGAATTCTCTGGGGCCAACGTCCTGACTTTC

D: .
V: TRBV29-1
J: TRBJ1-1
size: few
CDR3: CSVATGTRNTEAFF
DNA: TGCAGCGTCGCAACAGGAACCCGGAACACTGAAGCTTTCTTT

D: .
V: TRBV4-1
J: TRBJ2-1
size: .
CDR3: CASSRTTATDNEQFF
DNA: TGCGCCAGCAGCCGCACTACCGCGACTGACAATGAGCAGTTCTTC

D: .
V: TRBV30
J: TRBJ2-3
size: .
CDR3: CAWAQDRSTDTQYF
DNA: TGTGCCTGGGCCCAGGACCGGAGCACAGATACGCAGTATTTT

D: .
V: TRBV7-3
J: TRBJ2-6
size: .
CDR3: CASSLMAASGANVLTF
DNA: TGTGCCAGCAGCTTAATGGCGGCCTCTGGGGCCAACGTCCTGACTTTC